The TCR beta chain described here comes from a study of blood T cell repertoires in COVID-19. Turning to the study itself: Specimens from acute and convalescent COVID-19 originated in the United States, Italy and Spain. Sources were T cells, B-cell-depleted T cells, or PBMCs; the material itself was cDNA or gDNA.

Between the trimmed V and J ends, which lost 2 bases and 0 bases, there was a span of 10 bases. The CDR3 covers 15 residues. Germline V gene sequence: CDR1 SGHVS, CDR2 FNYEAQ. Authors' methods: Nucleated cell counts were estimated from reference gene primer amplification. TCRdb's copy holds only in-frame clones and misses some; the assay was immunoSEQ multiplex PCR. The DNA gave D and trimming, while V, J and clone size come from that table. In the table there are around 150,000 clones, 85% to 90% of which are singletons. The V and J genes are TRBV7-6 and TRBJ1-1; D ambiguous. The source material was peripheral blood. This sequence originates from a woman between 40 and 55 years old with acute or convalescent COVID-19. The CDR3 region is CASSLFTNMNTEAFF. CDR3 sequence (DNA): TGTGCCAGCAGCTTATTTACTAACATGAACACTGAAGCTTTCTTT.